Listed below are T cell receptor beta chains from one sample, sequenced in a study of blood T cell repertoires in COVID-19. Measured with immunoSEQ multiplex PCR; TCRdb has only the in-frame clones, and not every one. Of hundreds of thousands of clones in the sample, 85% to 90% were seen once. The source material was PBMCs or T cells enriched from blood (not recorded which). All receptors come from a man aged 35-49 years who had recovered from COVID-19. Each CDR3 is given with its conserved first and last residue. A D gene is named only where the DNA matches it firmly.

v_call	d_call	j_call	cdr3_nt	cdr3_aa
TRBV6-6	TRBD1	TRBJ1-5	TGTGCCAGCAGATGGGGACAGGGCCTTGAGCCCCAGCATTTT	CASRWGQGLEPQHF
TRBV12-3/TRBV12-4	.	TRBJ2-6	TGTGCCACAGGGGGGACTGGGGCCAACGTCCTGACTTTC	CATGGTGANVLTF
TRBV19	TRBD2	TRBJ2-7	TGTGCCAGTAGTCTCCGGCGGGAGAACTACGAGCAGTACTTC	CASSLRRENYEQYF
TRBV7-9	.	TRBJ2-7	TGTGCCAGCAGACCCGGGGGCTCCTACGAGCAGTACTTC	CASRPGGSYEQYF
TRBV7-3	TRBD2	TRBJ2-2	TGTGCCAGCAGCTTAACCAAAGCGGGGGCCACCGGGGAGCTGTTTTTT	CASSLTKAGATGELFF
TRBV28	.	TRBJ1-2	TGTGCCAGCAGTTTGGGGGGTGGAGGCTACACCTTC	CASSLGGGGYTF
TRBV27	.	TRBJ1-6	TGTGCCAGCAGTGTCTCTGGGGAGTTGGGCATTCGGAATTCACCCCTCCACTTT	CASSVSGELGIRNSPLHF
TRBV29-1	.	TRBJ2-1	TGCAGCGTTGAACGACAGGAGAGGGATGAGCAGTTCTTC	CSVERQERDEQFF
TRBV2	.	TRBJ1-2	TGTGCCAGCAGTGTGGGCCGCCACTATGGCTACACCTTC	CASSVGRHYGYTF
TRBV5-4	TRBD1	TRBJ1-6	TGTGCCAGCAGCACCGAGGGACAGGAGAATTCACCCCTCCACTTT	CASSTEGQENSPLHF
TRBV2	TRBD2	TRBJ2-7	TGTGCCAGCAGCCCCCCCGCTAGCGGGAGGGATACGGGCTACGAGCAGTACTTC	CASSPPASGRDTGYEQYF
TRBV2	TRBD1	TRBJ1-6	TGTGCCAGCAGTGTAGGGGACAGGAATTCACCCCTCCACTTT	CASSVGDRNSPLHF
TRBV30	.	TRBJ1-6	TGTGCCTGGAGTTTCGCGGGGTCACCCCTCCACTTT	CAWSFAGSPLHF
TRBV5-4	.	TRBJ2-1	TGTGCCAGCAGCTCAGCAAAGGGGCCGGACAATGAGCAGTTCTTC	CASSSAKGPDNEQFF